Shown below are 12 T cell receptor beta chains from a single sample sequenced in a study of CD8+CD57+ T cells in acquired aplastic anemia (dated by TCRdb to between 2018 and 2020). Flow cytometry had shown CD8+CD57+ cell expansion in the patients selected for sequencing. Sequencing used an Illumina HiSeq 2000. TCR beta VDJ combination and CDR3 sequence profiling used genomic DNA as the template. TCRdb's own reprocessing of the public reads used fastp at Q25 and MiXCR and kept productive beta chains. Rows are unified per CDR3 protein, each entry keeping the most common DNA and genes. The sample includes roughly 280,000 distinct CDR3 sequences, with under 65% observed a single time. Clones ranked in the top ten supply 1% to 1.5% of the sample. Sequencing was done on a sample of sorted CD4+, CD8+, or CD8+CD57+ T cells (not recorded which) from PBMCs. The receptor set was obtained from a human donor with aplastic anemia.

This chain joins TRBV15 and TRBJ2-5; possibly TRBD2 for D (5 bases). CDR1 and CDR2 from the germline V gene are LNHNV and YYDKDF (reference sequence). The V end was cut by 0 bases, the J end by 9 bases, with 11 bases between. This CDR3 is built from 13 residues. The CDR3 DNA follows: TGTGCCACCAGCAGAGATCCCTGGGAGCCCCAGTACTTC. As protein: CATSRDPWEPQYF.

V and J are TRBV20-1 and TRBJ1-1, with 9 nucleotides matching TRBD1. Germline V gene sequence: CDR1 DFQATT, CDR2 SNEGSKA (reference sequence). CDR3 size: 14 residues. The trim removed 3 bases at V and 4 bases at J, leaving 6 bases unmatched. CDR3 sequence reads: CSASDRGGTTEAFF. DNA of the CDR3: TGCAGTGCTAGCGACAGGGGGGGAACCACTGAAGCTTTCTTT.

This clonotype came up many times. V usage is TRBV5-8 and J usage is TRBJ1-4; D remains unclear. The V gene's germline CDR1 is SGHTS and CDR2 YDEGEE. Trimming left V 4 bases short and J 4 bases short, with 14 bases between. The CDR3 totals 15 residues. This chain's CDR3 is CASSPGTDNNEKLFF. As DNA, the CDR3 is TGTGCCAGCAGCCCGGGCACGGATAATAATGAAAAACTGTTTTTT.

Ten or more counts support this clonotype. This chain links TRBV5-1 with TRBJ2-3; no clear D gene. The germline V gene encodes CDR1 SGHRS and CDR2 YFSETQ. There are 13 residues in the CDR3. Trimming took off 0 bases at V and 5 bases at J, with 7 bases between the two ends. This CDR3 reads CASSLADQDTQYF. CDR3 sequence (DNA): TGCGCCAGCAGCTTGGCTGACCAAGATACGCAGTATTTT. The full variable domain, rest sourced from reference TRBV5-1 and TRBJ2-3, is KAGVTQTPRYLIKTRGQQVTLSCSPISGHRSVSWYQQTPGQGLQFLFEYFSETQRNKGNFPGRFSGRQFSNSRSEMNVSTLELGDSALYLCASSLADQDTQYFGPGTRLTVL.

V and J are TRBV7-9 and TRBJ2-2, with TRBD1 matching over 7 bases. The CDR3 is made up of 15 amino acids. V was pared by 5 bases and J by 5 bases, with 8 bases of the junction left unmatched. Germline loops: CDR1 SEHNR, CDR2 FQNEAQ (reference sequence). The CDR3 region has the DNA TGTGCCAGCAGCGCCCCGGACAGGTTGACCGGGGAGCTGTTTTTT. Protein sequence: CASSAPDRLTGELFF.

This clonotype occurred many times. This CDR3 reads CSVSVWQGGNTIYF. Here the CDR3 DNA reads TGCAGCGTCTCGGTTTGGCAGGGAGGAAACACCATATATTTT. V usage is TRBV29-1 and J usage is TRBJ1-3, with D perhaps matching TRBD1 (5 bases). The V end lost 6 bases, the J end lost 4 bases, and 16 bases lay between the germline ends. The CDR3 has 14 residues. Per the germline V gene, CDR1 is SQVTM and CDR2 is ANQGSEA.

The V gene is TRBV9, the J gene TRBJ2-2, with D uncertain. Trimming took off 2 bases at V and 2 bases at J, with 7 bases between the two ends. CDR1 and CDR2 (germline): SGDLS, YYNGEE. CDR3 length: 14 residues. For the CDR3, the DNA is TGTGCCAGCAGCGTTGGCCTTAACACCGGGGAGCTGTTTTTT. The encoded protein is CASSVGLNTGELFF.

Concerning this clonotype: A read error may explain this, as a much larger clone is one base away. The chain is built from TRBV3-1 and TRBJ1-2, with D unresolved. The CDR3 loop spans 16 amino acids. V was clipped by 1 base and J by 0 bases, with 12 bases between them. Germline CDR1 is LGHDT and CDR2 is YNNKEL (reference sequence). The CDR3 bases are TGTGCCAGCAGCCAAGTGTCAACAGCATCTAACTATGGCTACACCTTC. Its protein is CASSQVSTASNYGYTF. Based on the CDR3 plus reference TRBV3-1 and TRBJ1-2, the full variable domain is DTAVSQTPKYLVTQMGNDKSIKCEQNLGHDTMYWYKQDSKKFLKIMFSYNNKELIINETVPNRFSPKSPDKAHLNLHINSLELGDSAVYFCASSQVSTASNYGYTFGSGTRLTVV.

This rearrangement joins TRBV24-1 to TRBJ1-5, with D unclear. V was shortened by 4 bases and J by 5 bases, with 11 bases between the two germline ends. Per the germline V gene, CDR1 is KGHDR and CDR2 is SFDVKD. This CDR3 is 14 amino acids long. The CDR3 coding sequence is TGTGCCACCAGTGACCCCACATGGGATCAGCCCCAGCATTTT. Its protein is CATSDPTWDQPQHF.

This clonotype showed up many times. J is TRBJ1-1 and V is TRBV25-1; maybe TRBD1 (6 bases). V was cut by 4 bases and J by 4 bases, with 13 bases left in between. In germline, CDR1 is MGHDK, CDR2 SYGVNS. The CDR3 has 14 residues. The CDR3 coding sequence is TGTGCCAGCAGTGTTCCCGGAGGGGGCACTGAAGCTTTCTTT. Amino acid sequence: CASSVPGGGTEAFF.

This clonotype was counted once. V usage is TRBV15 and J usage is TRBJ1-2; 11 nucleotides match TRBD1. The CDR3 length is 16 residues. From germline, CDR1 is LNHNV and CDR2 YYDKDF (reference sequence). V shed 2 bases and J 8 bases; nucleotides not matched to a gene: 10. CDR3 region: CATSRRIGQGAEGYTF. DNA for the CDR3: TGTGCCACCAGCAGACGAATCGGACAGGGGGCGGAGGGCTACACCTTC.

This clonotype was seen ten or more times. This chain joins TRBV6-1 and TRBJ1-1; D not resolved. CDR3 size: 14 residues. Trimming removed 8 bases from V and 6 bases from J, with 19 bases in between. Germline CDR1 and CDR2: MNHNS and SASEGT. The chain's CDR3 is CASQSEVRVSEAFF. The CDR3 DNA sequence: TGTGCCAGCCAGTCCGAGGTACGGGTCTCTGAAGCTTTCTTT.